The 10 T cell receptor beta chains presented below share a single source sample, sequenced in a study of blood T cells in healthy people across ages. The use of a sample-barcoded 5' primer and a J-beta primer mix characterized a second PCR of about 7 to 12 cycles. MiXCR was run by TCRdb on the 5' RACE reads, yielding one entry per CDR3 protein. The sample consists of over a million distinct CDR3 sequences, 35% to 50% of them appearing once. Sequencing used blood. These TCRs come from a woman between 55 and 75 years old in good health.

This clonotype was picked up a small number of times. The CDR3 is CASSPTGTPSGEQYF. The CDR3 DNA reads as TGTGCCAGCAGCCCCACCGGGACTCCATCGGGCGAGCAGTACTTC. V gene TRBV9 combines with J gene TRBJ2-7; D is perhaps TRBD2 (6 bases). The V end was cut by 4 bases, the J end by 6 bases, with 20 bases between. The CDR3 has 15 amino acids. From germline, CDR1 is SGDLS and CDR2 YYNGEE. Full variable domain (outside the CDR3, taken from reference TRBV9 and TRBJ2-7): DSGVTQTPKHLITATGQRVTLRCSPRSGDLSVYWYQQSLDQGLQFLIQYYNGEERAKGNILERFSAQQFPDLHSELNLSSLELGDSALYFCASSPTGTPSGEQYFGPGTRLTVT.

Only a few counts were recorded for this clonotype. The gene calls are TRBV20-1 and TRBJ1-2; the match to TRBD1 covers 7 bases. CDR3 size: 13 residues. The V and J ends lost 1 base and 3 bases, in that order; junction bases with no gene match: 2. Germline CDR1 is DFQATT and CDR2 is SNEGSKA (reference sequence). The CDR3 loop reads CSARGDSYYGYTF. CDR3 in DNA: TGCAGTGCTAGAGGGGACAGCTACTATGGCTACACCTTC.

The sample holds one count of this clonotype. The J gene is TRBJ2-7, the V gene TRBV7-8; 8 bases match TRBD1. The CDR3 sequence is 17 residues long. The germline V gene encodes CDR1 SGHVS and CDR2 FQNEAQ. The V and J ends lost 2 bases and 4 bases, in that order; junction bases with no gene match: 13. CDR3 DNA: TGTGCCAGCAGCTTAAGGGCTCCCGGGACAGGAGAATACGAGCAGTACTTC. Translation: CASSLRAPGTGEYEQYF.

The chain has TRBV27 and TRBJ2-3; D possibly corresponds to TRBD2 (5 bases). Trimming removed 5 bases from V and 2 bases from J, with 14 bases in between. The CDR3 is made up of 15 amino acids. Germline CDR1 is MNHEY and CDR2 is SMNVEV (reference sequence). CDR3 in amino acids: CASSPTRVLTDTQYF. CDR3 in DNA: TGTGCCAGCAGTCCTACTAGGGTCCTCACAGATACGCAGTATTTT.

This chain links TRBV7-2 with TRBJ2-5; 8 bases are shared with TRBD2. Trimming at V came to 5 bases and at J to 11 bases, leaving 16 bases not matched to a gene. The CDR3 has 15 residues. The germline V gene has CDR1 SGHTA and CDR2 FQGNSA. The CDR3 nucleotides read TGTGCCAGCAGCGCCGTGGTTAGCGGGATTGGAGAGCAGTACTTC. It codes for CASSAVVSGIGEQYF.

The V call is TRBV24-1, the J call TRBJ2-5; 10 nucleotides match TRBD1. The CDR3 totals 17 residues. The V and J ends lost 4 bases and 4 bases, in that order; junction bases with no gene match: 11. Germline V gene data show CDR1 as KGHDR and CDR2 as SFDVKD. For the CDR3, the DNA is TGTGCCACCAGTGAATACCGACAGGGGGCTTCTCGAGAGACCCAGTACTTC. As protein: CATSEYRQGASRETQYF.

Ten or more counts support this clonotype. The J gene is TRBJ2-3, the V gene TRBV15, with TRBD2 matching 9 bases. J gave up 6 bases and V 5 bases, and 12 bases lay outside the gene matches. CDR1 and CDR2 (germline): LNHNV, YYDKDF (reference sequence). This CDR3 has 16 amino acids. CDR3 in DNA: TGTGCCACCAGCCCCAACAGCGGGAGGCCCCAGGATACGCAGTATTTT. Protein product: CATSPNSGRPQDTQYF.

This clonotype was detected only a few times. The DNA for the CDR3 is TGTGCCAGCAGCCCGGGACTTGCGTATCTACAAGAGACCCAGTACTTC. Translating gives CASSPGLAYLQETQYF. The chain couples TRBV7-8 to TRBJ2-5; the D gene is possibly TRBD2 (6 bases). The germline CDR1 and CDR2 sequences are SGHVS and FQNEAQ. V was pared by 5 bases and J by 2 bases, with 18 bases between. This CDR3 has 16 amino acids.

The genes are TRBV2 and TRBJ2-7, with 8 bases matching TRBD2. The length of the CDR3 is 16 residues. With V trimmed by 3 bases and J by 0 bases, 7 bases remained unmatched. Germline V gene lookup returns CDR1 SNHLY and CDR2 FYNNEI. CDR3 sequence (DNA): TGTGCCAGCAGTGACCTAGCGGGCTTCAGCTCCTACGAGCAGTACTTC. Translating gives CASSDLAGFSSYEQYF. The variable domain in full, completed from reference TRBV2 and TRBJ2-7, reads EPEVTQTPSHQVTQMGQEVILRCVPISNHLYFYWYRQILGQKVEFLVSFYNNEISEKSEIFDDQFSVERPDGSNFTLKIRSTKLEDSAMYFCASSDLAGFSSYEQYFGPGTRLTVT.

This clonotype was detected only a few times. The CDR3 is CASSRQGTDDEQFF. CDR3 sequence (DNA): TGTGCCAGCAGCCGACAGGGGACAGACGATGAGCAGTTCTTC. The rearrangement links TRBV7-2 to TRBJ2-1; 8 nucleotides line up with TRBD1. The germline gives CDR1 SGHTA, CDR2 FQGNSA. With V trimmed by 5 bases and J by 8 bases, 8 bases remained unmatched. The CDR3 is 14 residues long.